This T cell receptor beta chain was sequenced in a study of early T cells in non-severe SARS-CoV-2 infection. MiXCR, run by TCRdb on the 5' RACE reads, gives a single entry per CDR3 protein. The table includes tens of thousands of distinct CDR3 sequences, 14% detected once. There are 13 residues in the CDR3. From germline, CDR1 is MDHEN and CDR2 SYDVKM. The V end was cut by 6 bases, the J end by 6 bases, with 14 bases between. The gene calls are TRBV28 and TRBJ1-1; D might be TRBD1 (5 bases). This sequence was found in an adult who was a healthcare worker with PCR-confirmed SARS-CoV-2 infection or an uninfected control (not recorded which). Material: whole blood. Written as DNA, the CDR3 is TGTGCCAGCAGCCCATCGGGACTGTCTGAAGCTTTCTTT. It translates to CASSPSGLSEAFF.